A selection of T cell receptor beta chains follows, all from one sample in a study of cytomegalovirus exposure and HLA in healthy donors. Measured with immunoSEQ multiplex PCR; TCRdb has only the in-frame clones, and not every one. The sample includes about 180,000 clones, approximately 87% seen only once; the top ten take approximately 1.4%. The sequencing sample was made of PBMCs. The receptors stem from a woman aged 25 to 39 in good health and CMV-seronegative. CDR3s include the opening cysteine and the closing phenylalanine or tryptophan. Fields, in order: V gene, clone size, J gene, D gene, CDR3 DNA, CDR3 protein. D genes are given only for firm matches. Clone size, where shown, is once, few, many, or a class for clones that have expanded.

v_call: TRBV5-1
clone_size: .
j_call: TRBJ2-5
d_call: .
cdr3_nt: TGCGCCAGCAGCTTCCAGGGGCAAGAGACCCAGTACTTC
cdr3_aa: CASSFQGQETQYF

v_call: TRBV5-4
clone_size: .
j_call: TRBJ2-5
d_call: TRBD2
cdr3_nt: TGTGCCAGCAGCTTGGAACTAGCGGGGGTACAAGAGACCCAGTACTTC
cdr3_aa: CASSLELAGVQETQYF

v_call: TRBV5-6
clone_size: .
j_call: TRBJ1-2
d_call: TRBD1
cdr3_nt: TGTGCCAGCAGTCATGACGGGACAGTCTATGGCTACACCTTC
cdr3_aa: CASSHDGTVYGYTF

v_call: TRBV27
clone_size: .
j_call: TRBJ1-3
d_call: .
cdr3_nt: TGTGCCAGCAGTTTATCGGGGGCTTTGGGAAACACCATATATTTT
cdr3_aa: CASSLSGALGNTIYF

v_call: TRBV4-1
clone_size: .
j_call: TRBJ2-5
d_call: .
cdr3_nt: TGCGCCAGCAGCCAGGGGGGACAAGAGACCCAGTACTTC
cdr3_aa: CASSQGGQETQYF

v_call: TRBV27
clone_size: .
j_call: TRBJ2-7
d_call: TRBD1
cdr3_nt: TGTGCCAGCAGTCCGACCACAGGGGGCTACGAGCAGTACTTC
cdr3_aa: CASSPTTGGYEQYF

v_call: TRBV30
clone_size: few
j_call: TRBJ1-2
d_call: .
cdr3_nt: TGTGCCTGGACGGACCCTCCCCCACAGGGAGTCGTTACTATGTTC
cdr3_aa: CAWTDPPPQGVVTMF

v_call: TRBV7-9
clone_size: once
j_call: TRBJ1-4
d_call: .
cdr3_nt: TGTGCCAGCAGCTTAGAGGCAGGGCGTAATGAAAAACTGTTTTTT
cdr3_aa: CASSLEAGRNEKLFF

v_call: TRBV25-1
clone_size: few
j_call: TRBJ1-2
d_call: .
cdr3_nt: TGTGCCAGCAGTTGGAGCTCGGCCTATGGCTACACCTTC
cdr3_aa: CASSWSSAYGYTF

v_call: TRBV29-1
clone_size: .
j_call: TRBJ1-2
d_call: TRBD1
cdr3_nt: TGCAGCGTTCGGACTTGGACAGGGGAAGACTATGGCTACACCTTC
cdr3_aa: CSVRTWTGEDYGYTF

v_call: TRBV2
clone_size: .
j_call: TRBJ2-3
d_call: .
cdr3_nt: TGTGCCAGCCACGATAAGGGCGGGTACACAGATACGCAGTATTTT
cdr3_aa: CASHDKGGYTDTQYF

v_call: TRBV4-1
clone_size: .
j_call: TRBJ1-4
d_call: .
cdr3_nt: TGCGCCAGCAGCCAGACCGACGGAGGAAAGGAAAAACTGTTTTTT
cdr3_aa: CASSQTDGGKEKLFF

v_call: TRBV5-1
clone_size: .
j_call: TRBJ1-1
d_call: .
cdr3_nt: TGCGCCAGCAGCTTTGGCGGGGCCCCCACTGAAGCTTTCTTT
cdr3_aa: CASSFGGAPTEAFF

v_call: TRBV7-6
clone_size: .
j_call: TRBJ2-5
d_call: .
cdr3_nt: TGTGCCAGCAGCTTAGTAGAAGAGACCCAGTACTTC
cdr3_aa: CASSLVEETQYF

v_call: TRBV5-4
clone_size: .
j_call: TRBJ1-6
d_call: .
cdr3_nt: TGTGCCAGCAGCTTGGGAGGTAATTCACCCCTCCACTTT
cdr3_aa: CASSLGGNSPLHF

v_call: TRBV4-1
clone_size: .
j_call: TRBJ2-2
d_call: .
cdr3_nt: TGCGCCAGCAGCCAATTCGGGGAGGCCGGGGAGCTGTTTTTT
cdr3_aa: CASSQFGEAGELFF

v_call: TRBV7-9
clone_size: .
j_call: TRBJ2-5
d_call: .
cdr3_nt: TGTGCCAGCAGCTTAGAACAGGGAGAGACCCAGTACTTC
cdr3_aa: CASSLEQGETQYF

v_call: TRBV4-1
clone_size: .
j_call: TRBJ1-1
d_call: .
cdr3_nt: TGCGCCAGCAGCTACCCCGGGGAGAACACTGAAGCTTTCTTT
cdr3_aa: CASSYPGENTEAFF

v_call: TRBV5-4
clone_size: once
j_call: TRBJ1-1
d_call: .
cdr3_nt: TGTGCCAGCAGCTTGAGGGGAACGAACACTGAAGCTTTCTTT
cdr3_aa: CASSLRGTNTEAFF

v_call: TRBV7-2
clone_size: .
j_call: TRBJ1-5
d_call: TRBD1
cdr3_nt: TGTGCCAGCAGCTTAGGGGGACAGATAGATCAGCCCCAGCATTTT
cdr3_aa: CASSLGGQIDQPQHF

v_call: TRBV9
clone_size: .
j_call: TRBJ1-1
d_call: TRBD1
cdr3_nt: TGTGCCAGCAGCGACGGGACAGACACTGAAGCTTTCTTT
cdr3_aa: CASSDGTDTEAFF

v_call: TRBV7-6
clone_size: .
j_call: TRBJ2-3
d_call: .
cdr3_nt: TGTGCCAGCAGCTTAGGGCTTCCAGATACGCAGTATTTT
cdr3_aa: CASSLGLPDTQYF

v_call: TRBV5-1
clone_size: .
j_call: TRBJ2-1
d_call: .
cdr3_nt: TGCGCCAGCAGCTTGGTTGGGGGCTTGGGCAATGAGCAGTTCTTC
cdr3_aa: CASSLVGGLGNEQFF

v_call: TRBV27
clone_size: .
j_call: TRBJ2-3
d_call: TRBD2
cdr3_nt: TGTGCCAGCAGTTTAGGACTAGCACACTATACGCAGTATTTT
cdr3_aa: CASSLGLAHYTQYF

v_call: TRBV9
clone_size: .
j_call: TRBJ2-3
d_call: .
cdr3_nt: TGTGCCAGCAGCGTCGGGGCCGGGACACTGGGGGATACGCAGTATTTT
cdr3_aa: CASSVGAGTLGDTQYF

v_call: TRBV2
clone_size: .
j_call: TRBJ2-1
d_call: .
cdr3_nt: TGTGCCAGCAATGGGGGGAGGTCCTACAATGAGCAGTTCTTC
cdr3_aa: CASNGGRSYNEQFF

v_call: TRBV4-3
clone_size: .
j_call: TRBJ2-1
d_call: .
cdr3_nt: TGCGCCAGCAGCCCCGCATTAAGTAGCTACAATGAGCAGTTCTTC
cdr3_aa: CASSPALSSYNEQFF

v_call: TRBV15
clone_size: once
j_call: TRBJ1-1
d_call: .
cdr3_nt: TGTGCCACCAGCAGAGACAGGCGAATCACTGAAGCTTTCTTT
cdr3_aa: CATSRDRRITEAFF

v_call: TRBV5-1
clone_size: .
j_call: TRBJ2-3
d_call: TRBD2
cdr3_nt: TGCGCCAGCAGCATGAGGGGCTCGGGGGGGGGCAGGGCAGATACGCAGTATTTT
cdr3_aa: CASSMRGSGGGRADTQYF

v_call: TRBV9
clone_size: .
j_call: TRBJ2-1
d_call: .
cdr3_nt: TGTGCCAGCAGCTCCCCCGAGGGGGTGAGCTACAATGAGCAGTTCTTC
cdr3_aa: CASSSPEGVSYNEQFF

v_call: TRBV4-3
clone_size: .
j_call: TRBJ2-1
d_call: .
cdr3_nt: TGCGCCAGCAGCCTCGGGGGTACCAACTGGGACAATGAGCAGTTCTTC
cdr3_aa: CASSLGGTNWDNEQFF

v_call: TRBV7-9
clone_size: .
j_call: TRBJ2-7
d_call: TRBD2
cdr3_nt: TGTGCCAGCAGCAACTCGGGACTATTCTACGAGCAGTACTTC
cdr3_aa: CASSNSGLFYEQYF

v_call: TRBV5-6
clone_size: once
j_call: TRBJ2-5
d_call: TRBD2
cdr3_nt: TGTGCCAGCAGCTTGGCCGGTCTAGCGGGACCTAAGCCAACCCAGTACTTC
cdr3_aa: CASSLAGLAGPKPTQYF

v_call: TRBV5-4
clone_size: .
j_call: TRBJ1-3
d_call: .
cdr3_nt: TGTGCCAGCAGCTTGGATGACAGTAGAAGGGCTGGAAACACCATATATTTT
cdr3_aa: CASSLDDSRRAGNTIYF

v_call: TRBV6-1
clone_size: .
j_call: TRBJ1-1
d_call: .
cdr3_nt: TGTGCCAGCAGTGAAGGCCCCATTGGGGGGTGGGTGAACACTGAAGCTTTCTTT
cdr3_aa: CASSEGPIGGWVNTEAFF

v_call: TRBV4-3
clone_size: once
j_call: TRBJ2-2
d_call: .
cdr3_nt: TGCGCCAGCAGCCAAGAAACTAGCCTAGGGGAGCTGTTTTTT
cdr3_aa: CASSQETSLGELFF

v_call: TRBV13
clone_size: once
j_call: TRBJ1-1
d_call: .
cdr3_nt: TGTGCCAGCAGCTACCGACATAACACTGAAGCTTTCTTT
cdr3_aa: CASSYRHNTEAFF